Listed here are 25 T cell receptor beta chains from one sample, sequenced in a study of blood T cell repertoires in COVID-19. Method: immunoSEQ multiplex PCR; TCRdb's copy keeps in-frame clones and lacks some. Of 210,000 or so clones in the sample, approximately 84% were seen once. The sequencing input was peripheral blood. The receptors derive from a man aged 45 to 65 with acute or convalescent COVID-19.

CDR3 DNA sequence: TGCGCCAGCAGCTTCTCGGACAGGGGACTCAATTCACCCCTCCACTTT. Amino acids: CASSFSDRGLNSPLHF. This chain uses TRBV4-1 with TRBJ1-6, with 9 nucleotides matching TRBD1. Germline trimming cut 5 bases from V and 7 bases from J; bases unmatched to any gene: 9. The CDR3 has 16 amino acids. The germline CDR1 and CDR2 sequences are MGHRA and YSYEKL.

The rearrangement joins TRBV25-1 to TRBJ1-1; TRBD1 agrees at 7 bases. CDR1 and CDR2 (germline): MGHDK, SYGVNS. The V segment lost 10 bases and the J segment 4 bases; nucleotides outside the gene matches: 3. The CDR3 covers 11 residues. In DNA form, the CDR3 reads TGTGCCACCAGGGGGGGCACTGAAGCTTTCTTT. Its translation: CATRGGTEAFF.

This clone was detected ten times or more. The chain recombines TRBV24-1 with TRBJ1-3; D is undetermined. The CDR3 spans 16 residues. Germline CDR1 is KGHDR and CDR2 is SFDVKD. V lost 6 bases, J lost 0 bases, and 14 bases lay in between. DNA of the CDR3: TGTGCCACCAGTCCACGGCAGGTGATCTCTGGAAACACCATATATTTT. Protein: CATSPRQVISGNTIYF.

The chain couples TRBV2 to TRBJ2-3; a possible D gene is TRBD2 (5 bases). V shed 5 bases and J shed 2 bases, with 8 bases lying between them. The germline gives CDR1 SNHLY, CDR2 FYNNEI. The CDR3 sequence is 13 residues long. CDR3 DNA sequence: TGTGCCAGCAGTAGGGAGATCACAGATACGCAGTATTTT. It encodes CASSREITDTQYF.

The chain employs TRBV19 and TRBJ2-7; D is ambiguous. Trimming removed 1 base from V and 3 bases from J, with 7 bases in between. The germline V gene has CDR1 LNHDA and CDR2 SQIVND (reference sequence). This CDR3 spans 13 amino acids. The CDR3 is CASSIAYGYEQYF. CDR3 nucleotides: TGTGCCAGTAGTATAGCGTACGGCTACGAGCAGTACTTC. The full variable domain, completed using reference TRBV19 and TRBJ2-7, is DGGITQSPKYLFRKEGQNVTLSCEQNLNHDAMYWYRQDPGQGLRLIYYSQIVNDFQKGDIAEGYSVSREKKESFPLTVTSAQKNPTAFYLCASSIAYGYEQYFGPGTRLTVT.

The chain couples TRBV5-1 to TRBJ2-3; unclear D gene. The V and J ends lost 2 bases and 4 bases respectively, with 5 bases between them. Germline loops: CDR1 SGHRS, CDR2 YFSETQ. CDR3 length equals 12 residues. CDR3 DNA sequence: TGCGCCAGCAGCTTTCGGTCAGATACGCAGTATTTT. This sequence encodes CASSFRSDTQYF. Combining the CDR3 with reference TRBV5-1 and TRBJ2-3 gives the whole variable domain KAGVTQTPRYLIKTRGQQVTLSCSPISGHRSVSWYQQTPGQGLQFLFEYFSETQRNKGNFPGRFSGRQFSNSRSEMNVSTLELGDSALYLCASSFRSDTQYFGPGTRLTVL.

This sequence joins TRBV6-2 or TRBV6-3 and TRBJ2-4; a possible D gene is TRBD1 (5 bases). There are 14 residues in the CDR3. Per the germline V gene, CDR1 is MNHEY and CDR2 is SVGEGT. The germline V and J ends were trimmed by 5 bases and 0 bases, with 8 bases remaining between them. CDR3 sequence: CASSPTVAKNIQYF. The DNA of the CDR3 is TGTGCCAGCAGTCCGACAGTAGCCAAAAACATTCAGTACTTC.

The CDR3 spells CASSPERGGSFF. CDR3 DNA: TGCGCCAGCAGCCCGGAGCGGGGGGGGTCTTTCTTC. The chain carries TRBV5-1 and TRBJ2-1; 10 bases map to TRBD2. Germline loops: CDR1 SGHRS, CDR2 YFSETQ. Germline trimming cut 4 bases from V and 16 bases from J; bases unmatched to any gene: 8. The CDR3 is made up of 12 amino acids.

The rearrangement uses TRBV6-5 and TRBJ2-5, with TRBD2 matching over 7 bases. CDR3 length: 13 amino acids. The junction had 7 bases not matched to a gene; V was cut back by 7 bases and J by 5 bases. The V gene's germline CDR1 is MNHEY and CDR2 SVGAGI. CDR3 DNA: TGTGCCAGCATCTCCCCGGGGGGTGAGACCCAGTACTTC. As protein: CASISPGGETQYF.

This clone appeared a single time. CDR3 in amino acids: CASSRGQGTSTDTQYF. CDR3 in DNA: TGCGCCAGCAGCCGAGGACAGGGGACTAGCACAGATACGCAGTATTTT. This chain links TRBV5-1 with TRBJ2-3; TRBD1 matches 9 bases. The germline CDR1 and CDR2 sequences are SGHRS and YFSETQ. V lost 4 bases to trimming and J lost 0 bases; unmatched junction nucleotides: 6. The CDR3 covers 16 residues.

The rearrangement joins TRBV19 to TRBJ2-3, with D possibly matching TRBD2 (7 bases). Germline CDR1 and CDR2: LNHDA and SQIVND (reference sequence). The CDR3 length is 20 residues. Trimming stripped 3 bases from V and 3 bases from J, with 28 bases between. Here the CDR3 DNA reads TGTGCCAGTAGTATCCCCCCGGAGGAGGTGGGGGGGCTAAAGACAGATACGCAGTATTTT. Amino acid sequence: CASSIPPEEVGGLKTDTQYF.

This chain uses TRBV5-6 with TRBJ1-4, with D possibly being TRBD1 (5 bases). Germline values: CDR1 SGHDT, CDR2 YYEEEE. Trimming left V 5 bases short and J 5 bases short, with 22 bases between. CDR3 length: 17 residues. In DNA, the CDR3 is TGTGCCAGCAGTATTCCGGGAGGGGCGGAGTCCAATGAAAAACTGTTTTTT. Its protein product is CASSIPGGAESNEKLFF.

This chain links TRBV4-1 with TRBJ1-6, with D possibly matching TRBD1 (6 bases). CDR3 length: 18 amino acids. Deletions cut 0 bases from V and 6 bases from J, with 18 bases between. Germline CDR1 reads MGHRA; CDR2 reads YSYEKL. DNA of the CDR3: TGCGCCAGCAGCCAAGAGGCGGGGGGGGCAGGCCGTAATTCACCCCTCCACTTT. Translating gives CASSQEAGGAGRNSPLHF.

The chain links TRBV18 to TRBJ1-2; tentatively, D is TRBD1 (6 bases). V dropped 0 bases and J dropped 8 bases, with 16 bases sitting between them. The CDR3 loop spans 15 amino acids. The V gene's germline CDR1 is KGHSH and CDR2 LQKENI. Here the CDR3 DNA reads TGTGCCAGCTCACCACCGGGGGCAAAAACTGAGGGCTACACCTTC. Its translation is CASSPPGAKTEGYTF.

This clone was picked up a small number of times. The genes are TRBV6-2 or TRBV6-3 and TRBJ2-7; the D gene is possibly TRBD1 (6 bases). Per germline, CDR1 MNHEY and CDR2 SVGEGT. The V end was cut by 4 bases, the J end by 4 bases, with 8 bases between. CDR3 length: 12 amino acids. CDR3 DNA: TGTGCCAGCAGTTCACAGGGATACGAGCAGTACTTC. Its translation is CASSSQGYEQYF.

The chain couples TRBV9 to TRBJ2-5; TRBD2 aligns across 11 bases. The V gene's germline CDR1 is SGDLS and CDR2 YYNGEE. Trimming cost V 0 bases and J 9 bases; bases outside gene matches: 4. The CDR3 is made up of 14 amino acids. The CDR3 protein is CASSVEGSGGAQYF. The DNA for the CDR3 is TGTGCCAGCAGCGTAGAAGGTAGCGGGGGGGCCCAGTACTTC.

This clone was observed at least ten times. The chain employs TRBV9 and TRBJ2-2; D not resolved. Germline V lookup: CDR1 SGDLS, CDR2 YYNGEE. V lost 2 bases and J 1 base, leaving 9 bases between the germline ends. The length of the CDR3 is 15 residues. The CDR3 DNA sequence: TGTGCCAGCAGCGTTTCGGTCTTGAACACCGGGGAGCTGTTTTTT. Translating gives CASSVSVLNTGELFF.

The chain has TRBV7-2 and TRBJ2-1, with 8 positions matching TRBD2. With 0 bases clipped from V and 2 bases from J, the junction kept 6 bases outside the gene matches. Germline-derived CDR1 and CDR2 are SGHTA and FQGNSA. CDR3 length equals 17 residues. The CDR3: CASSLADGGGTYNEQFF. The CDR3 bases are TGTGCCAGCAGCTTAGCGGACGGGGGGGGTACCTACAATGAGCAGTTCTTC. Variable domain in full (rest from reference TRBV7-2 and TRBJ2-1): GAGVSQSPSNKVTEKGKDVELRCDPISGHTALYWYRQSLGQGLEFLIYFQGNSAPDKSGLPSDRFSAERTGGSVSTLTIQRTQQEDSAVYLCASSLADGGGTYNEQFFGPGTRLTVL.

This clone was observed a few times. The chain carries TRBV27 and TRBJ1-6; perhaps TRBD1 as D (5 bases). This CDR3 spans 14 amino acids. Germline lookup yields CDR1 MNHEY and CDR2 SMNVEV (reference sequence). The germline V and J ends were trimmed by 6 bases and 3 bases, with 9 bases remaining between them. The CDR3 here is CASSRQNYNSPLHF. CDR3 DNA: TGTGCCAGCAGCCGACAGAACTATAATTCACCCCTCCACTTT.

The CDR3 DNA is TGTGCCAGCAGTTACTCGGGAGGAATGGGGAATCAGCCCCAGCATTTT. It translates to CASSYSGGMGNQPQHF. This chain joins TRBV6-5 and TRBJ1-5, with D unresolved. The CDR3 consists of 16 residues. The V and J ends lost 0 bases and 4 bases respectively, with 13 bases between them. Germline V gene lookup returns CDR1 MNHEY and CDR2 SVGAGI.

The chain has TRBV3-1 (or the pseudogene TRBV3-2) and TRBJ1-1; 7 bases line up with TRBD1. Germline V gene sequence: CDR1 LGHDT, CDR2 YNNKEL (reference sequence). J was trimmed by 2 bases and V by 4 bases; bases with no gene match: 4. The CDR3 runs to 14 residues. CDR3 amino acids: CASSRRDSNTEAFF. The CDR3 coding sequence is TGTGCCAGCAGCCGTCGGGACAGCAACACTGAAGCTTTCTTT.

V is TRBV4-1 and J is TRBJ1-1, with 9 nucleotides matching TRBD1. Trimming removed 5 bases from V and 0 bases from J; junction bases left unmatched: 10. Germline V lookup: CDR1 MGHRA, CDR2 YSYEKL. The CDR3 contains 17 residues. The CDR3 DNA sequence: TGCGCCAGCAGCACCCCGGGACAGGGTGGTCTGAACACTGAAGCTTTCTTT. Protein: CASSTPGQGGLNTEAFF.

The genes are TRBV5-4 and TRBJ2-7; weak D call: TRBD1 (5 bases). This CDR3 region has 15 residues. Germline V gene lookup returns CDR1 SGHNT and CDR2 YYREEE (reference sequence). Trimming removed 0 bases at V and 2 bases at J, with 12 bases between. CDR3 loop: CASSLGGGLAYEQYF. The CDR3 DNA follows: TGTGCCAGCAGCTTGGGGGGCGGTCTGGCCTACGAGCAGTACTTC.

This clone showed up just once. The chain combines TRBV4-2 with TRBJ1-2; 8 nucleotides line up with TRBD1. V was clipped by 3 bases and J by 5 bases; unmatched bases: 8. Germline V gives CDR1 LGHNA, CDR2 YNFKEQ. The CDR3 sequence is 15 residues long. CDR3 sequence reads: CASSQLDREGYGYTF. The CDR3 DNA sequence: TGTGCCAGCAGCCAGTTGGACAGGGAGGGGTATGGCTACACCTTC.

The V gene is TRBV5-1, the J gene TRBJ1-4, with TRBD1 identical over 7 bases. Trimming removed 1 base from V and 6 bases from J; junction bases left unmatched: 9. This CDR3 region has 16 residues. Germline V lookup: CDR1 SGHRS, CDR2 YFSETQ. CDR3 amino acids: CASSLYRQGSYEKLFF. DNA of the CDR3: TGCGCCAGCAGCTTGTATCGACAGGGTAGTTATGAAAAACTGTTTTTT.